Listed here is a single T cell receptor (beta chain). The table lists this clone with a few counts. It has no known antigen specificity. No much larger clonotype is one base removed from it; base qualities were not supplied. The data were taken from a study of cytomegalovirus exposure and HLA in healthy donors (dated by TCRdb to 2016 to 2017). Background for the entire study: In an earlier analysis of approximately 640 of the donors, about 260 Gb of sequence data and approximately 100 million unique TCR beta sequences from about 190 million T cells were reported. Roughly 300 gigabases of sequencing data and tens of millions of unique TCR sequences were included in an early release covering roughly 700 HLA-typed donors. Of the roughly 410 genotyped donors, 75% to 85% were placed in the genetic ancestry cluster associated with self-reported Caucasian donors. The study was designed to test whether signatures of past pathogen exposure could be identified by cataloging public T cell receptors. Using immunosequencing, the study profiled T cell repertoires from 640 or so subjects and related those repertoires to cytomegalovirus serostatus. In addition to the first cohort of approximately 650 subjects, a separate validation cohort of approximately 120 different subjects was used. To predict cytomegalovirus infection status, the study combined high-throughput TCR immunosequencing, statistical association of individual TCRs with disease status, and machine learning. In a later analysis, previously published TCR beta repertoires from 550 to 750 donors were re-analyzed and high-resolution HLA genotyping was added so that TCR occurrence patterns could be studied. In the later analysis, no new phenotypic data were used to find candidate immune exposures; instead, reliance was placed on TCR beta sequences and their occurrence across donors. An earlier analysis of several hundred of the donors applied high-throughput TCR beta sequencing to assess whether each TCR beta V gene segment acted as functional or pseudogenic. Donor age, sex, ethnicity and CMV serostatus were collected together with the repertoire data. In a later genetic analysis, genome-wide SNP genotypes for about 55% of the roughly 700 donors were used, and that subset was treated as a discovery cohort. All discovery cohort repertoires had been generated on a single sequencing platform. HLA typing covered class I and class II loci at four-digit resolution. The number of donors typed differed by locus, with 629-630 for A, B, C, DRB1 and DQB1, more than 500 for DQA1, about 610 for DPA1, and 472 for DPB1. A few DR-DQ haplotypes were treated as single units for association and clustering because of strong linkage in the cohort. On average, roughly 250,000 unique TCR beta nucleotide sequences were sequenced per donor among some 420 genotyped donors of the cohort, with roughly 18% of those sequences being non-productive.

From the germline V gene, CDR1 is MNHEY and CDR2 is SVGAGI. Trimming removed 6 bases from V and 6 bases from J, leaving 17 bases between the germline ends. The CDR3 runs 14 amino acids, cysteine and phenylalanine included. Left in the record is the CDR3 DNA by itself, 42 bases read in frame from the first base. The full study reports these points: While some public TCRs were present in many individuals, most TCR sequences turned up only very rarely across donors. In a later analysis, most CMV-associated TCR beta chains were found to appear HLA-restricted, with HLA associations seemingly driven largely by CMV exposure. In an earlier analysis of fewer than 750 of the donors, most TCR beta V segments were observed in productive rearrangements about 90% or about 30% of the time, broadly matching IMGT annotations. According to the authors, the approach could potentially be generalized to other disease states and immunological phenotypes. In a later analysis, about 17,000 TCR beta sequences were associated with specific HLA alleles at a false discovery rate of 0.05. Because HLA typing was missing for some donors at each locus, association tests included only the typed subset. A later genetic analysis reported fewer N-insertions in productive TCRs among donors in an Asian-associated ancestry cluster than the roughly 620-donor mean. The cohort was sequenced for TCR beta chains only, and without alpha or paired-chain data the features that could be detected were limited. The sequencing pipeline was judged likely to have produced a cluster of highly shared sequence variants as a technical artifact. Correlated functional status among segregating V segments might reflect linkage disequilibrium, but an unknown experimental factor could not be ruled out. Immune exposure information for the cohort was limited to CMV serostatus. When HLA alleles, especially DR and DQ, strongly co-occurred, TCR associations were difficult to assign to individual alleles. According to a later analysis, TCR association rates differed among HLA loci, with DRB1 alleles showing the most associated TCRs and HLA-C alleles showing the fewest. According to a later analysis, parvovirus B19, influenza, CMV and Epstein-Barr virus appeared linked to several top co-occurrence clusters. Presence/absence analyses assumed roughly uniform sequencing depth across donors, an assumption that may not hold. A further reported finding was that TCR beta sequences accurately predicted the HLA-A and HLA-B alleles for most subjects in the first cohort. The study gave a list of 150 to 200 TCR beta chains associated with cytomegalovirus. Some IMGT-functional V segments, including TRBV6-2 and TRBV6-3, could not be distinguished by the 87-base-pair reads and were therefore excluded. Because counts were too low, under 20 rarely observed V segments, including chromosome 9 orphons, were left out of the earlier analysis of approximately 580 of the donors. A later genetic analysis associated a missense DCLRE1C variant with V-gene and J-gene trimming of TCR beta chains, and an independent cohort replicated the association. A later analysis found that HLA-associated TCR beta chains were more clonally expanded and had lower generation probabilities than equally common non-associated chains. The classifier was reported to diagnose cytomegalovirus status with high specificity and sensitivity in both the original cohort and the validation cohort. A few of the identified cytomegalovirus-associated TCR beta chains were confirmed in vitro to be specific for cytomegalovirus antigens.

The cohort consisted of 650 to 700 healthy bone marrow donors. Cohort members were all nominally healthy when sampled, although unrecorded immune exposures were likely present. The donor tested CMV seropositive, placing the donor among the 289 seropositive members of the cohort. Every donor gave a peripheral blood sample, and the peripheral blood mononuclear cells from that sample were used for TCR beta sequencing. The Qiagen DNeasy Blood Extraction Kit was used to extract genomic DNA from the blood cell samples. Library method: the immunoSEQ multiplex PCR assay. For the multiplex PCR, a mixture combining 60 forward primers for TCR Vbeta segments and 13 reverse primers for TCR Jbeta segments was used. A multiplex PCR assay on genomic DNA amplified the CDR3 region of rearranged TCR beta genes. The Illumina HiSeq System was used to sequence the amplified TCR beta libraries as 87-base-pair reads. The source study handled its data this way. Across the 700 or so repertoires, a later analysis counted 80 million or so unique TCR beta chains, around 10 million of which were shared by at least two donors. To remove PCR and sequencing errors, raw reads were error-corrected and collapsed into unique sequences using a nearest-neighbor algorithm that merged closely related sequences. V, D and J gene segments were assigned by aligning CDR3 sequences to IMGT reference sequences. Each retained sequence needed at least a six-nucleotide match to both a V gene segment and a J gene segment. A rearrangement counted as productive if the CDR3 had no stop codons and remained in frame with V and J, and every other rearrangement counted as non-productive. Following IMGT convention, CDR3 was defined as the stretch from the second conserved V-encoded cysteine up to the conserved J-encoded phenylalanine. The earlier analysis of 500 to 750 of the donors excluded any sequence lacking an unambiguous match to a single V gene segment. An earlier analysis of around 600 of the donors classified V segments as functional when productive rearrangements were above 56.7% and as segregating when the standard deviation between donors was above 5%. A statistical classification framework was developed to diagnose cytomegalovirus status using the catalog of TCR beta chain sequences. In a later analysis, TCR nucleotide sequences were compared against IMGT/GENE-DB human TR gene sequences so that V and J genes could be assigned. The TCRdist pipeline was used in a later analysis to assign CDR3 sequences and most-parsimonious VDJ recombination scenarios. A later analysis defined each TCR beta chain by its CDR3 amino acid sequence plus V-gene family, and excluded reads lacking a unique V-gene family. A later analysis removed 450 to 600 highly shared, low-generation-probability nucleotide sequences to deal with suspected cross-contamination and a sequencing artifact. In a later analysis, a clonal expansion index for each public chain was calculated from normalized within-repertoire ranks of inferred template counts. Generation probabilities in a later analysis came from a VDJ recombination model fitted to out-of-frame rearrangements, and those results were checked against IGoR. In a later analysis, TCR-TCR, TCR-HLA and TCR-CMV co-occurrence was scored with hypergeometric tests, and a repertoire-size bias correction was applied to TCR pairs. To estimate false discovery rates, a later analysis permuted the HLA or CMV assignments 20 times. A later analysis grouped co-occurring TCRs with DBSCAN, adding TCRdist sequence similarity when clustering within HLA-allele-positive subsets. Repertoires with fewer than 30,000 or more than 120,000 public chains, plus five repertoires with anomalous nucleotide sharing, were excluded from co-occurrence clustering. This immuneACCESS table, as held by TCRdb, lists in-frame sequences with V and J called but not all clones. Of the missing ones, under half trace to an unresolved V gene in checked studies; the others have no known cause. V and J calls and clone size are given by that table; D and trimming were obtained from the DNA. The table for this sample lists about 140,000 clones; roughly four fifths of them were counted only once. Roughly 3.1% of the sample is in the top ten clones.

This sequence was found in a man younger than 35 in good health and CMV-seropositive. Sequencing was performed on PBMCs. This chain is built from TRBV6-5 and TRBJ1-2; the D gene is possibly TRBD1, with 5 bases matching. The DNA reads TGTGCCAGCAGAAAAGGGCCAGGGAGGAATGGCTACACCTTC. This sequence encodes CASRKGPGRNGYTF.